The clone carrying this T cell receptor beta chain has just one count. The sample belongs to a study of T cell changes during pregnancy in multiple sclerosis. Sequencing was performed with immunoSEQ multiplex PCR; in TCRdb, only in-frame clones are kept and a portion is missing. The table includes 90,000 to 120,000 clones, around 92% detected once. Per the germline V gene, CDR1 is SGDLS and CDR2 is YYNGEE. CDR3 length: 16 amino acids. Trimming removed 0 bases at V and 8 bases at J, with 17 bases between. This specimen consisted of peripheral blood, obtained in the third trimester of pregnancy. The rearrangement links TRBV9 to TRBJ1-4; possible D gene TRBD1, 5 bases. The sequence was obtained from a female donor in good health, enrolled as a control in a pregnancy study. CDR3 in DNA: TGTGCCAGCAGCGTAGGGGGGGTACCCTCCGCGGAAAAACTGTTTTTT. The encoded protein is CASSVGGVPSAEKLFF.